These 16 T cell receptor beta chains were sequenced from one sample in a study of control samples from healthy donors and cancer patients. Libraries were prepared by immunoSEQ multiplex PCR; TCRdb keeps only in-frame clonotypes and omits some of them. The sample includes about 50,000 clones, roughly 92% of them seen just once. Specimen: PBMCs. All receptors derive from a young man with colorectal cancer.

The V call is TRBV10-2, the J call TRBJ1-6, with D perhaps TRBD1 (5 bases). The CDR3 is made up of 14 amino acids. Trimming took 5 bases from V and 5 from J, leaving 10 bases between them. The germline V gene has CDR1 WSHSY and CDR2 SAAADI. CDR3 in amino acids: CASSYRSDNSPLHF. Written as DNA, the CDR3 is TGCGCCAGCAGTTACAGGTCGGATAATTCACCCCTCCACTTT.

The chain recombines TRBV10-3 with TRBJ2-2; no firm D call. Trimming removed 3 bases at V and 4 bases at J, with 12 bases between. The V gene's germline CDR1 is ENHRY and CDR2 SYGVKD. The CDR3 contains 15 residues. Here the CDR3 DNA reads TGTGCCATCAGTGATTCTGGGAATCCCACCGGGGAGCTGTTTTTT. Amino acids: CAISDSGNPTGELFF.

In DNA, the CDR3 is TGTGCCAGCAGTTACTCCCCCAGTACCGGGGAGCTGTTTTTT. Translation: CASSYSPSTGELFF. J is TRBJ2-2 and V is TRBV6-5; D is unclear. The germline V and J ends were trimmed by 0 bases and 5 bases, with 7 bases remaining between them. This CDR3 has 14 residues. Per germline, CDR1 MNHEY and CDR2 SVGAGI.

This clone appeared a single time. The CDR3 loop is CASSITGGSGANVLTF. The CDR3 DNA is TGTGCCAGTAGTATAACCGGGGGCTCTGGGGCCAACGTCCTGACTTTC. This chain joins TRBV19 and TRBJ2-6; weak D call: TRBD2 (6 bases). Germline V gene data show CDR1 as LNHDA and CDR2 as SQIVND (reference sequence). Trimming took 2 bases from V and 0 from J, leaving 8 bases between them. The CDR3 loop spans 16 amino acids.

The chain has TRBV6-6 and TRBJ1-1; 8 bases fit TRBD1. Germline CDR1 MNHNY, CDR2 SVGAGI (reference sequence). The V and J ends lost 5 bases and 6 bases, in that order; junction bases with no gene match: 17. The CDR3 runs 17 residues. CDR3 bases: TGTGCCAGCAGTCCCAGGACAGGGAGTAAGATTTTGGCTGAAGCTTTCTTT. This gives the protein CASSPRTGSKILAEAFF.

The CDR3, as DNA: TGCGCCAGCAGCAATCCAGGGTCTTACACTGAAGCTTTCTTT. This encodes CASSNPGSYTEAFF. This chain joins TRBV5-1 and TRBJ1-1, with D perhaps matching TRBD1 (5 bases). Germline CDR1 and CDR2: SGHRS and YFSETQ. The CDR3 extends over 14 amino acids. The ends were cut back, 4 bases at V and 3 bases at J, with 13 bases in the middle. The variable domain in full, with the rest retrieved from reference TRBV5-1 and TRBJ1-1, is KAGVTQTPRYLIKTRGQQVTLSCSPISGHRSVSWYQQTPGQGLQFLFEYFSETQRNKGNFPGRFSGRQFSNSRSEMNVSTLELGDSALYLCASSNPGSYTEAFFGQGTRLTVV.

The V and J genes are TRBV6-5 and TRBJ1-2, with D perhaps matching TRBD1 (5 bases). The V end was cut by 8 bases, the J end by 5 bases, with 21 bases between. CDR3 length equals 15 residues. Germline V lookup: CDR1 MNHEY, CDR2 SVGAGI. CDR3: CASGSPGDSPYGYTF. The CDR3 DNA is TGTGCCAGCGGGTCCCCGGGCGACAGCCCGTATGGCTACACCTTC.

The V and J genes are TRBV18 and TRBJ2-7; D possibly corresponds to TRBD1 (6 bases). The CDR3 totals 12 residues. V was cut by 3 bases and J by 5 bases, with 8 bases left in between. In germline, CDR1 is KGHSH, CDR2 LQKENI. In nucleotides, the CDR3 is TGTGCCAGCTCACCCCAGGGGAACGAGCAGTACTTC. It specifies CASSPQGNEQYF.

This clone was detected once. The V call is TRBV5-4, the J call TRBJ2-2, with D hard to call. The V end was cut by 0 bases, the J end by 4 bases, with 7 bases between. The CDR3 consists of 14 residues. Germline V gives CDR1 SGHNT, CDR2 YYREEE (reference sequence). In nucleotides, the CDR3 is TGTGCCAGCAGCTTGGCCGAGGCCACCGGGGAGCTGTTTTTT. Translation gives CASSLAEATGELFF.

The chain carries TRBV15 and TRBJ2-1, with D hard to call. The CDR3 sequence is 15 residues long. V lost 5 bases and J 6 bases, leaving 17 bases between the germline ends. Per germline, CDR1 LNHNV and CDR2 YYDKDF (reference sequence). CDR3 loop: CATSLTGFPSNEQFF. DNA for the CDR3: TGTGCCACCAGCTTGACCGGCTTCCCTTCCAATGAGCAGTTCTTC.

CDR3 residues: CASSPTVQRGSQETQYF. Written as DNA, the CDR3 is TGCGCCAGCAGCCCTACGGTCCAGCGGGGATCCCAAGAGACCCAGTACTTC. The chain employs TRBV5-1 and TRBJ2-5; 7 nucleotides match TRBD2. The CDR3 length is 17 residues. V lost 4 bases, J lost 1 base, and 13 bases stayed unmatched. Germline CDR1 SGHRS, CDR2 YFSETQ.

This chain joins TRBV6-6 and TRBJ2-5; D may be TRBD1 (8 bases). Germline V gene sequence: CDR1 MNHNY, CDR2 SVGAGI (reference sequence). The CDR3 consists of 16 residues. V shed 6 bases and J shed 2 bases, with 19 bases lying between them. The CDR3 DNA sequence: TGTGCCAGCAGAAACCTACAGGGGGGGCGGCAAGAGACCCAGTACTTC. Its translation is CASRNLQGGRQETQYF.

The genes are TRBV19 and TRBJ2-2, with 7 bases matching TRBD1. The ends lost 8 bases at V and 1 base at J; junction bases unmatched: 7. From germline, CDR1 is LNHDA and CDR2 SQIVND (reference sequence). CDR3 length: 15 residues. The CDR3 here is CASAGDRQNTGELFF. CDR3 in DNA: TGTGCCAGTGCCGGGGACAGACAGAACACCGGGGAGCTGTTTTTT.

The chain employs TRBV7-9 and TRBJ2-5, with 7 bases aligning to TRBD2. The CDR3 sequence is 15 residues long. Trimming at V came to 5 bases and at J to 4 bases, leaving 10 bases not matched to a gene. Germline V lookup: CDR1 SEHNR, CDR2 FQNEAQ (reference sequence). CDR3 sequence reads: CASSVPGLRGETQYF. In DNA, the CDR3 is TGTGCCAGCAGCGTCCCGGGACTAAGGGGAGAGACCCAGTACTTC.

The chain recombines TRBV24-1 with TRBJ1-2; no firm D call. The germline V and J ends were trimmed by 3 bases and 8 bases, with 15 bases remaining between them. Germline lookup yields CDR1 KGHDR and CDR2 SFDVKD. This CDR3 has 14 amino acids. The CDR3 nucleotides are TGTGCCACCAGTGATCGGAGTAAGGGTCGAGGCTACACCTTC. It specifies CATSDRSKGRGYTF.

The chain carries TRBV12-5 and TRBJ2-5; D is perhaps TRBD2 (5 bases). Between the trimmed V and J ends, which lost 5 bases and 4 bases, there was a span of 11 bases. CDR3 length: 13 amino acids. Germline loops: CDR1 LGHNT, CDR2 FRNRAP. The CDR3 loop reads CASGTSEGETQYF. CDR3 in DNA: TGTGCTAGTGGTACCTCAGAGGGAGAGACCCAGTACTTC.